These 14 T cell receptor beta chains share one sample of origin, sequenced in a study of T cells in Graves' hyperthyroidism and ophthalmopathy. TCR beta CDR3 sequences were amplified from RNA transcripts. Researchers ran a first-round RT-PCR on the TCR CDR3 using the HTBI primer set. TCRdb reprocessed the multiplex PCR reads with MiXCR, giving one entry per CDR3 protein. The sample lists around 370,000 distinct CDR3 sequences, less than 20% occurring once. Sequencing was carried out using blood. The receptors derive from a man between 18 and 35 years old with Graves' ophthalmopathy.

This clonotype was seen many times. The chain combines TRBV20-1 with TRBJ2-1, with 12 bases matching TRBD2. The CDR3 runs 14 residues. Trimming cost V 6 bases and J 8 bases; bases outside gene matches: 8. Germline V gene sequence: CDR1 DFQATT, CDR2 SNEGSKA (reference sequence). The CDR3 region is CSARTSGTIHEQFF. CDR3 coding DNA: TGCAGTGCCAGGACTAGCGGGACAATACATGAGCAGTTCTTC.

This clonotype was picked up many times. The CDR3 loop reads CASSHSNEKLFF. The DNA of the CDR3 is TGTGCCAGCAGCCACAGTAATGAAAAACTGTTTTTT. The chain is built from TRBV9 and TRBJ1-4; no clear D. The V and J ends lost 4 bases and 4 bases respectively, with 5 bases between them. The length of the CDR3 is 12 residues. Germline V CDR1 and CDR2: SGDLS, YYNGEE.

CDR3 sequence (DNA): TGTGCCAGCAGTCGGGACTCTAGCGGGGGGGCGAGTCGCCTATCAGATACGCAGTATTTT. Amino acids: CASSRDSSGGASRLSDTQYF. This chain connects TRBV7-9 to TRBJ2-3; TRBD2 matches at 12 bases. The CDR3 length is 20 residues. V shed 6 bases, J shed 4 bases, and the junction held 20 bases outside the gene matches. Germline CDR1 and CDR2: SEHNR and FQNEAQ (reference sequence).

This clonotype was picked up many times. The chain carries TRBV6-1 and TRBJ1-2; weak D call: TRBD1 (5 bases). Germline assignment: CDR1 MNHNS and CDR2 SASEGT. The CDR3 covers 10 residues. Trimming pared 8 bases from V and 8 bases from J, leaving 9 bases between. CDR3 residues: CASYWGGYTF. In DNA, the CDR3 is TGTGCCAGCTATTGGGGCGGCTACACCTTC.

The table lists this clonotype with many counts. The chain is built from TRBV29-1 and TRBJ2-5, with TRBD2 matching 9 bases. The CDR3 contains 15 residues. Looked up from germline, CDR1 is SQVTM and CDR2 is ANQGSEA. V dropped 4 bases and J dropped 1; count of bases not matched to a gene: 7. In DNA, the CDR3 is TGCAGCGTTGTTGCGGGGGGGGGGACCCAAGAGACCCAGTACTTC. This translates into CSVVAGGGTQETQYF.

The chain's CDR3 is CASTKSYGNTIYF. As DNA, the CDR3 is TGTGCCAGCACAAAGAGTTATGGAAACACCATATATTTT. The chain employs TRBV2 and TRBJ1-3; D is uncertain. Trimming took off 7 bases at V and 3 bases at J, with 10 bases between the two ends. Germline CDR1 SNHLY, CDR2 FYNNEI. This CDR3 is 13 amino acids long.

The chain combines TRBV19 with TRBJ1-1; a possible D gene is TRBD1 (6 bases). V shed 3 bases and J shed 5 bases, with 13 bases lying between them. The CDR3 contains 14 residues. CDR1 and CDR2 (germline): LNHDA, SQIVND (reference sequence). The CDR3 spells CASSMGQGDTEAFF. CDR3 in DNA: TGTGCCAGTAGTATGGGACAAGGGGATACTGAAGCTTTCTTT.

This clonotype has just a few counts. The chain recombines TRBV6-5 with TRBJ2-3; D perhaps matches TRBD2 (7 bases). Germline V lookup: CDR1 MNHEY, CDR2 SVGAGI. Trimming took off 3 bases at V and 2 bases at J, with 15 bases between the two ends. The CDR3 contains 16 residues. The CDR3 nucleotides are TGTGCCAGCAGTTATACCCAAGGGGGGGTCACAGATACGCAGTATTTT. Amino acid sequence: CASSYTQGGVTDTQYF.

This chain connects TRBV6-2 or TRBV6-3 to TRBJ2-4; D is unresolved. The germline V and J ends were trimmed by 0 bases and 1 base, with 10 bases remaining between them. The length of the CDR3 is 16 residues. CDR1 and CDR2 (germline): MNHEY, SVGEGT. The CDR3 loop is CASSYSAPGAKNIQYF. The CDR3 DNA follows: TGTGCCAGCAGTTACTCGGCCCCTGGGGCCAAAAACATTCAGTACTTC.

This clonotype was recorded many times. The J gene is TRBJ1-1, the V gene TRBV4-2, with 8 bases fitting TRBD1. The CDR3 is made up of 15 amino acids. With 4 bases clipped from V and 1 base from J, the junction kept 5 bases outside the gene matches. Germline V gene sequence: CDR1 LGHNA, CDR2 YNFKEQ. Here the CDR3 reads CASSPSGQGNTEAFF. As DNA, the CDR3 is TGTGCCAGCAGCCCATCAGGACAGGGGAACACTGAAGCTTTCTTT.

This clonotype showed up many times. The genes are TRBV4-1 and TRBJ2-1; 11 bases are shared with TRBD2. This CDR3 contains 15 residues. Trimming removed 1 base from V and 7 bases from J; junction bases left unmatched: 3. Germline V gene data show CDR1 as MGHRA and CDR2 as YSYEKL. The CDR3 DNA is TGCGCCAGCAGCCAAGGACTAGCGGGGACTAATGAGCAGTTCTTC. Translated, it gives CASSQGLAGTNEQFF.

The genes are TRBV18 and TRBJ2-5; D unclear. The CDR3 extends over 13 amino acids. CDR1 and CDR2 from the germline V gene are KGHSH and LQKENI. Trimming took 1 base from V and 4 from J, leaving 7 bases between them. The CDR3 sequence is CASSPLVSETQYF. The CDR3 region has the DNA TGTGCCAGCTCACCACTAGTATCAGAGACCCAGTACTTC.

This clonotype has at least ten counts. This chain links TRBV7-9 with TRBJ2-5; D not resolved. The CDR3 is 12 residues long. Trimming pared 2 bases from V and 5 bases from J, leaving 6 bases between. Per the germline V gene, CDR1 is SEHNR and CDR2 is FQNEAQ (reference sequence). This CDR3 is CASSLWMETQYF. DNA for the CDR3: TGTGCCAGCAGCTTATGGATGGAGACCCAGTACTTC.

This clonotype has only a few counts. The gene calls are TRBV25-1 and TRBJ1-1; D uncertain. V was trimmed by 2 bases and J by 4 bases, leaving 14 bases between them. Germline V gene lookup returns CDR1 MGHDK and CDR2 SYGVNS. CDR3 length equals 15 residues. CDR3 loop: CASSETTFLGTEAFF. The DNA of the CDR3 is TGTGCCAGCAGTGAAACGACTTTCCTCGGCACTGAAGCTTTCTTT.